The present T cell receptor beta chain was sequenced within a study of cytomegalovirus exposure and HLA in healthy donors. General observations from the study: Per a later analysis, HLA-associated TCR beta chains showed more clonal expansion than other, equally common TCR beta chains. HLA allele associations emerged for fewer than 20,000 TCR beta sequences in a later analysis, at 0.05 false discovery rate.

Notes on this clone: What it recognizes is unknown.

PCR used 60 Vbeta primers and 13 Jbeta primers. Profiled with immunoSEQ multiplex PCR; TCRdb holds only in-frame clones, not every one. The data contain 200,000 to 300,000 clones, approximately 85% of them singletons. CDR3 length: 15 residues. Germline V lookup: CDR1 MNHNY, CDR2 SVGAGI (reference sequence). V shed 2 bases, J shed 5 bases, and the junction held 3 bases outside the gene matches. Sequencing was done on a sample of PBMCs. The rearrangement joins TRBV6-6 to TRBJ2-1; 10 bases are shared with TRBD2. The receptor comes from a woman between 35 and 50 years old in good health and CMV-seropositive. In DNA, the CDR3 is TGTGCCAGCAGTTACGTCCTAGCGGGAGACAATGAGCAGTTCTTC. This codes for CASSYVLAGDNEQFF.